Below, 7 T cell receptor beta chains from the same sample are listed, as sequenced in a study of T cells after yellow fever vaccination (dated by TCRdb to the late 2010s). Library preparation employed 5' RACE. The reads were generated on an Illumina HiSeq 2500. Clones were called with MiXCR by TCRdb after fastp trimmed the public reads at Q25, and only in-frame beta chains were retained. Rows with one shared CDR3 protein collapse into an entry with the most common genes and DNA. Counted in this sample were 400,000 to 650,000 distinct CDR3 sequences; roughly 22% of them appeared once. The leading ten clones occupy 15% to 20% of the sample. Reading the label with the study, this specimen's treatment or condition is: live attenuated yellow fever vaccine strain. The starting material was PBMCs, obtained roughly 20 days after the first yellow fever vaccination. Receptors were obtained from a man aged 18-30 years who received the YFV17D yellow fever vaccine.

This clonotype was observed a few times. The chain links TRBV4-1 to TRBJ2-3; D remains ambiguous. The CDR3 consists of 16 residues. Germline V lookup: CDR1 MGHRA, CDR2 YSYEKL. Between the trimmed V and J ends, which lost 0 bases and 0 bases, there was a span of 10 bases. The CDR3: CASSQDAFISTDTQYF. In DNA, the CDR3 is TGCGCCAGCAGCCAAGACGCCTTTATTAGCACAGATACGCAGTATTTT.

Only a few counts were recorded for this clonotype. The V and J genes are TRBV2 and TRBJ2-1; D perhaps matches TRBD2 (5 bases). Looked up from germline, CDR1 is SNHLY and CDR2 is FYNNEI. The CDR3 covers 12 residues. V was pared by 7 bases and J by 12 bases, with 16 bases between. The CDR3 sequence is CASKRLAEVQFF. The CDR3 bases are TGTGCCAGCAAGAGGCTAGCCGAAGTGCAGTTCTTC.

V and J are TRBV7-2 and TRBJ1-2; TRBD1 aligns across 7 bases. The trim removed 3 bases at V and 2 bases at J, leaving 6 bases unmatched. CDR3 length: 15 residues. Germline V gene lookup returns CDR1 SGHTA and CDR2 FQGNSA. The CDR3 DNA sequence: TGTGCCAGCAGCTTCGCAGGGGGTTTCAACTATGGCTACACCTTC. Protein product: CASSFAGGFNYGYTF.

The rearrangement links TRBV24-1 to TRBJ1-6; no clear D gene. V lost 3 bases and J lost 0, with 8 bases in between. The germline gives CDR1 KGHDR, CDR2 SFDVKD. The CDR3 spans 16 residues. CDR3 protein: CATSDNRSSYNSPLHF. In nucleotides, the CDR3 is TGTGCCACCAGTGATAACAGAAGCTCCTATAATTCACCCCTCCACTTT.

This clonotype was recorded a few times. The chain combines TRBV7-6 with TRBJ1-3; D perhaps matches TRBD1 (6 bases). The CDR3 runs to 16 residues. V was trimmed by 5 bases and J by 0 bases, leaving 14 bases between them. CDR1 SGHVS and CDR2 FNYEAQ come from the germline V gene. CDR3 sequence reads: CASSPAGQISGNTIYF. The CDR3 DNA is TGTGCCAGCAGCCCAGCCGGACAGATCTCTGGAAACACCATATATTTT.

This rearrangement joins TRBV7-2 to TRBJ2-5, with D unresolved. The germline V and J ends were trimmed by 4 bases and 6 bases, with 6 bases remaining between them. The CDR3 sequence is 11 residues long. Germline V lookup: CDR1 SGHTA, CDR2 FQGNSA. The chain's CDR3 is CASSSGKTQYF. For the CDR3, the DNA is TGTGCCAGCAGCTCTGGGAAGACCCAGTACTTC.

This clonotype was counted a few times. This chain links TRBV3-1 with TRBJ2-3; D unresolved. This CDR3 is built from 16 residues. Between the trimmed V and J ends, which lost 3 bases and 3 bases, there was a span of 16 bases. The germline gives CDR1 LGHDT, CDR2 YNNKEL (reference sequence). This CDR3 is CASSQWKGVRTDTQYF. The CDR3 DNA follows: TGTGCCAGCAGCCAGTGGAAAGGAGTAAGGACAGATACGCAGTATTTT.